The 7 T cell receptor beta chains below were found in one sample sequenced in a study of blood T cell repertoires in COVID-19. Only in-frame clones appear in the TCRdb table, and some are missing; sequencing was by immunoSEQ multiplex PCR. The sample shows over 75,000 clones, roughly 88% of them seen only once. The sequencing sample was made of peripheral blood. These TCRs come from a woman aged 50 to 65 with acute or convalescent COVID-19.

The V gene is TRBV3-1 (or the pseudogene TRBV3-2), the J gene TRBJ2-7; 11 nucleotides match TRBD2. V lost 0 bases to trimming and J lost 3 bases; unmatched junction nucleotides: 10. CDR3 length: 18 residues. The germline V gene encodes CDR1 LGHDT and CDR2 YNNKEL (reference sequence). DNA of the CDR3: TGTGCCAGCAGCCAAGAATGGTCTAGCGGGAGGTCCGGCTACGAGCAGTACTTC. Its protein is CASSQEWSSGRSGYEQYF.

V gene TRBV7-2 combines with J gene TRBJ2-5; D is unresolved. CDR1 and CDR2 from the germline V gene are SGHTA and FQGNSA. CDR3 size: 14 residues. V was cut by 5 bases and J by 5 bases, with 15 bases left in between. CDR3 amino acids: CASSATDAGETQYF. CDR3 DNA: TGTGCCAGCAGCGCGACCGACGCCGGGGAGACCCAGTACTTC. Looking up the rest from reference TRBV7-2 and TRBJ2-5 gives the full variable domain: GAGVSQSPSNKVTEKGKDVELRCDPISGHTALYWYRQSLGQGLEFLIYFQGNSAPDKSGLPSDRFSAERTGGSVSTLTIQRTQQEDSAVYLCASSATDAGETQYFGPGTRLLVL.

V usage is TRBV2 and J usage is TRBJ2-3; 9 bases agree with TRBD2. The CDR3 extends over 15 amino acids. Germline assignment: CDR1 SNHLY and CDR2 FYNNEI. V shed 7 bases, J shed 6 bases, and the junction held 11 bases outside the gene matches. The CDR3 loop reads CASNRKSGGLDTQYF. CDR3 in DNA: TGTGCCAGCAACCGAAAGAGCGGGGGGTTGGATACGCAGTATTTT. Supplemented by reference TRBV2 and TRBJ2-3, the full variable domain reads EPEVTQTPSHQVTQMGQEVILRCVPISNHLYFYWYRQILGQKVEFLVSFYNNEISEKSEIFDDQFSVERPDGSNFTLKIRSTKLEDSAMYFCASNRKSGGLDTQYFGPGTRLTVL.

V is TRBV7-9 and J is TRBJ1-1, with D tentatively TRBD1 (5 bases). This CDR3 spans 14 amino acids. CDR1 is SEHNR, CDR2 FQNEAQ, per germline (reference sequence). V was shortened by 3 bases and J by 1 base, with 9 bases between the two germline ends. Here the CDR3 DNA reads TGTGCCAGCAGCTTTGTACAGGCGAACACTGAAGCTTTCTTT. It encodes CASSFVQANTEAFF.

This sequence joins TRBV5-1 and TRBJ1-6, with D possibly being TRBD1 (6 bases). The CDR3 consists of 15 residues. Germline V lookup: CDR1 SGHRS, CDR2 YFSETQ. V lost 0 bases, J lost 7 bases, and 11 bases lay in between. This CDR3 is CASSLGGLGNSPLHF. The CDR3 DNA is TGCGCCAGCAGCTTGGGGGGGCTGGGGAATTCACCCCTCCACTTT.

This chain uses TRBV7-9 with TRBJ2-3, with 7 positions matching TRBD2. Germline V gene sequence: CDR1 SEHNR, CDR2 FQNEAQ (reference sequence). V gave up 1 base and J gave up 4 bases; unmatched junction bases: 5. CDR3 length: 15 residues. The CDR3 sequence is CASSLEAGVADTQYF. CDR3 in DNA: TGTGCCAGCAGCTTAGAGGCGGGGGTAGCAGATACGCAGTATTTT.

V usage is TRBV7-9 and J usage is TRBJ2-7, with TRBD1 matching 11 bases. CDR1 is SEHNR, CDR2 FQNEAQ, per germline (reference sequence). The CDR3 spans 14 residues. V was clipped by 5 bases and J by 5 bases; unmatched bases: 5. The CDR3 protein is CASSPPGQGDEQYF. The CDR3 region has the DNA TGTGCCAGCAGCCCTCCGGGACAGGGGGACGAGCAGTACTTC.